This is a list of T cell receptor beta chains from one sample in a study of T cell responses to AZD1222 COVID-19 vaccine. Data came from immunoSEQ multiplex PCR; TCRdb stores just in-frame clones and leaves some out. The sample holds about 120,000 clones; roughly 90% are singletons and the top ten take roughly 7.9%. Sequencing was performed on peripheral blood, taken 28 days after the second AZD1222 dose. All receptors derive from an adult who received the AZD1222 COVID-19 vaccine. Both conserved end residues are part of each CDR3.

v_call cdr3_aa
TRBV23-1 CASSQRTDSSTDTQYF
TRBV5-1 CASEGQTNEQFF
TRBV7-8 CASSLGRADSYNSPLHF
TRBV19 CASRRQGAANEQYF
TRBV5-1 CASSWTGDQPQHF
TRBV5-3 CARSCWPGFSYEQYF
TRBV5-1 CASSQGQAYSEAFF
TRBV28 CASSAILAGESTDTQYF
TRBV19 CASSVEGTGGESPLHF
TRBV28 CASSTKPEQYF
TRBV6-5 CASSYSNTGRRAPLHF
TRBV18 CASSPYQETQYF
TRBV15 CATSGQILAKNIQYF
TRBV3-1/TRBV3-2 CASSQGSRNTGELFF
TRBV3-1/TRBV3-2 CASSQAHGTGRGYTF
TRBV6-5 CASSYGGATEAFF
TRBV19 CASRLDGNYGYTF
TRBV5-6 CASSLLRRGDYGYTF
TRBV12-5 CASGLSGANVLTF
TRBV28 CASSQGGKEFF
TRBV6-5 CASSSRDEGYTF
TRBV28 CASSATGTEGAAFF
TRBV18 CASSPQGSNYGYTF
TRBV12-3/TRBV12-4 CASSLKDEKLFF
TRBV3-1/TRBV3-2 CASSERTGHQPQHF
TRBV24-1 CATSDPGQGNTGELFF
TRBV5-4 CASSFKVAGQETQYF
TRBV5-5 CASSRAWDHNQPQHF
TRBV20-1 CSASDRDSNQPQHF
TRBV27 CASRPQTGGATRMTDEQYF
TRBV6-1 CASSETENYGYTF
TRBV5-1 CASSLALGTFDAYEQYF
TRBV2 CASGGTGEQPQHF
TRBV6-5 CASTLVRAGSEQYF
TRBV7-9 CAGGMADTQYF
TRBV7-8 CASSLAAGNQPQHF
TRBV29-1 CSVAIEETQYF
TRBV5-4 CVLGYNEQFF
TRBV12-5 CASGSGTGGSYNEQFF
TRBV6-5 CASSLSGRLVGELFF
TRBV18 CASSPVVAAGKNIQYF
TRBV19 CASSIPEGDTEAFF
TRBV5-1 CASSGSYEQYF
TRBV28 CASSLAQGAVMREKLFF
TRBV27 CASSLRGNYEQYF
TRBV1 CTSSQSQGGDNQPQHF
TRBV2 CASSEGGNTIYF
TRBV28 CASTQILGAVYEQYF
TRBV7-2 CASSLTSTSTDTQYF
TRBV12-3/TRBV12-4 CASSPETGTGYTF